This T cell receptor (beta chain) was retrieved from a study of blood T cell repertoires in COVID-19. The ends were cut back, 10 bases at V and 1 base at J, with 10 bases in the middle. Germline V lookup: CDR1 MNHEY, CDR2 SVGAGI. This CDR3 spans 13 amino acids. Assay: immunoSEQ multiplex PCR; the TCRdb copy retains only in-frame clones and omits some. Of 150,000 or so clones in the sample, more than 70% were seen once. The sample comprised peripheral blood. The sequence was collected from a man aged 50 or older with active or convalescent COVID-19. The genes are TRBV6-5 and TRBJ2-2; TRBD1 might be the D (6 bases). CDR3 loop: CATPRGNTGELFF. In DNA, the CDR3 is TGTGCCACTCCCAGGGGGAACACCGGGGAGCTGTTTTTT.